Following are 10 T cell receptor beta chains from one sample sequenced in a study of blood T cell repertoires in COVID-19 (dated by TCRdb to the early 2020s). Library creation used the immunoSEQ multiplex PCR assay. TCRdb holds this immuneACCESS table with in-frame rearrangements only. Some clones are missing; in checked studies, unresolved V genes explain under half, and the rest has no known cause. Recorded for this sample are some 160,000 clones; 80% to 90% of them occurred a single time. Together, the top ten hold roughly 1.9% of the sample. The specimen was peripheral blood. The receptors here all came from a woman aged 80 or over with acute or convalescent COVID-19.

The chain joins TRBV7-6 to TRBJ1-3; D is perhaps TRBD1 (6 bases). Germline V gene data show CDR1 as SGHVS and CDR2 as FNYEAQ. V was clipped by 5 bases and J by 8 bases, with 16 bases between them. CDR3 size: 14 residues. The CDR3 spells CASSAGQFSYTIYF. The CDR3, as DNA: TGTGCCAGCAGCGCCGGACAGTTCAGTTACACCATATATTTT.

The chain carries TRBV6-4 and TRBJ2-1; 7 nucleotides align to TRBD1. CDR3 size: 19 residues. In germline, CDR1 is MRHNA, CDR2 SNTAGT. The V and J ends lost 6 bases and 7 bases, in that order; junction bases with no gene match: 24. For the CDR3, the DNA is TGTGCCAGCAGCCCGAAACCAATCAGGGGGATGCAGTTGGATAATGAGCAGTTCTTC. Translating gives CASSPKPIRGMQLDNEQFF.

As to this clone: At one of its ends the junction is not consistent with the germline gene, which may arise from a read error. The chain joins TRBV3-1 (or the pseudogene TRBV3-2) to TRBJ2-7, with 12 bases that match TRBD1. The CDR3 sequence is 16 residues long. Germline V CDR1 and CDR2: LGHDT, YNNKEL (reference sequence). CDR3 residues: CTSSQVSGQGASGQYF. CDR3 DNA sequence: TGTACCAGCAGCCAAGTTTCGGGACAGGGGGCTTCGGGGCAGTACTTC.

This rearrangement joins TRBV3-1 (or the pseudogene TRBV3-2) to TRBJ1-3; D not certain. Germline values: CDR1 LGHDT, CDR2 YNNKEL (reference sequence). The length of the CDR3 is 15 residues. Trimming left V 2 bases short and J 3 bases short, with 11 bases between. The CDR3, as DNA: TGTGCCAGCAGCCAAAGAGGGCTTGATGGAAACACCATATATTTT. This gives the protein CASSQRGLDGNTIYF.

This rearrangement joins TRBV24-1 to TRBJ2-1; no reliable D call. CDR1 KGHDR and CDR2 SFDVKD come from the germline V gene. This CDR3 comprises 12 residues. With 3 bases removed from V and 11 bases from J, the gap between germline ends came to 10 bases. The CDR3 loop is CATSDPNTKQFF. The CDR3 region has the DNA TGTGCCACCAGTGATCCCAACACTAAGCAGTTCTTC.

This rearrangement joins TRBV30 to TRBJ1-2, with a tentative D call TRBD1 (5 bases). The CDR3 sequence is 13 residues long. Trimming removed 5 bases from V and 6 bases from J, with 16 bases in between. The germline V gene has CDR1 GTSNPN and CDR2 SVGIG (reference sequence). As DNA, the CDR3 is TGTGCCTGGGGAATTGGGGCAGGAAATGGCTACACCTTC. Translation gives CAWGIGAGNGYTF.

V and J are TRBV7-2 and TRBJ2-3; 9 bases align to TRBD2. The CDR3 totals 18 residues. V lost 1 base and J lost 0; bases outside the gene matches: 8. Per the germline V gene, CDR1 is SGHTA and CDR2 is FQGNSA. The CDR3 sequence is CASSLVALAGSSTDTQYF. CDR3 in DNA: TGTGCCAGCAGCTTAGTTGCTCTAGCGGGGTCTAGCACAGATACGCAGTATTTT.

This sequence joins TRBV2 and TRBJ1-2, with D unclear. V lost 3 bases and J 4 bases, leaving 12 bases between the germline ends. Germline CDR1 SNHLY, CDR2 FYNNEI. This CDR3 region has 14 residues. For the CDR3, the DNA is TGTGCCAGCAGTGAGGAGGGTACCGGCTATGGCTACACCTTC. Protein: CASSEEGTGYGYTF.

V gene TRBV7-8 combines with J gene TRBJ2-1, with D tentatively TRBD2 (5 bases). The CDR3 runs to 17 residues. Germline V gene lookup returns CDR1 SGHVS and CDR2 FQNEAQ. With 0 bases removed from V and 4 bases from J, the gap between germline ends came to 16 bases. The CDR3 DNA reads TGTGCCAGCAGCTTAGCATTAGCGTCCCTTACTTACAATGAGCAGTTCTTC. This gives the protein CASSLALASLTYNEQFF.

The rearrangement uses TRBV5-1 and TRBJ1-4, with D maybe TRBD1 (6 bases). Trimming shortened V by 7 bases and J by 12 bases, and 22 bases separated the two germline ends. The CDR3 covers 14 residues. Germline V CDR1 and CDR2: SGHRS, YFSETQ. The CDR3 region has the DNA TGCGCCAGCGGGACGGGACACCAGGCATCCCAACTGTTTTTT. It yields the protein CASGTGHQASQLFF.